This T cell receptor (beta chain) was sequenced during a study of blood T cell repertoires in COVID-19. Study as a whole: Acute and convalescent COVID-19 specimens originated in the United States, Italy and Spain.

Original data processing: Nucleated cell counts were estimated from reference gene primer amplification. Profiled with immunoSEQ multiplex PCR; TCRdb holds only in-frame clones, not every one. Clone size and the V and J calls come from that table; the DNA yielded D and trimming. The sample lists roughly 41,000 clones; about 82% were seen once. Per the germline V gene, CDR1 is SGHDN and CDR2 is FVKESK. The CDR3 length is 15 residues. Trimming took off 2 bases at V and 2 bases at J, with 12 bases between the two ends. The rearrangement links TRBV14 to TRBJ1-2; D is ambiguous. The sequence was obtained from a man aged 50 to 59 with active COVID-19. The source material was peripheral blood. The CDR3 nucleotides are TGTGCCAGCAGCCAATCGGTCGGCGGAAACTATGGCTACACCTTC. This encodes CASSQSVGGNYGYTF.